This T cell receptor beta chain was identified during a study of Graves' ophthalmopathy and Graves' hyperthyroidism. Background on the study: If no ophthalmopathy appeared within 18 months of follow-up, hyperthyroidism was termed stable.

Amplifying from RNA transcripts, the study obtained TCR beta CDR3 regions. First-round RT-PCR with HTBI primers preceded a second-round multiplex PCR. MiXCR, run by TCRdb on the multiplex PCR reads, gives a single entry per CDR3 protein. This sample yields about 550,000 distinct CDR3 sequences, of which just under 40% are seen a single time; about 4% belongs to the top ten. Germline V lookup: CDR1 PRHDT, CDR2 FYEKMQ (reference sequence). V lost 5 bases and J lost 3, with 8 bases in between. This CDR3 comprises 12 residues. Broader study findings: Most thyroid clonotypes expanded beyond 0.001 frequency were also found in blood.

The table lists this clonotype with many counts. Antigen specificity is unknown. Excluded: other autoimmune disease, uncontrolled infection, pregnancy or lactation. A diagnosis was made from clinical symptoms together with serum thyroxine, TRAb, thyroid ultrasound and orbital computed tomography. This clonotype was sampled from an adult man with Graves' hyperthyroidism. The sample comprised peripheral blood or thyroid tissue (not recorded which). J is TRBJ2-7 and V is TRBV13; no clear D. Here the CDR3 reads CASSPHHYEQYF. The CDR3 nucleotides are TGTGCCAGCAGCCCCCATCACTACGAGCAGTACTTC.